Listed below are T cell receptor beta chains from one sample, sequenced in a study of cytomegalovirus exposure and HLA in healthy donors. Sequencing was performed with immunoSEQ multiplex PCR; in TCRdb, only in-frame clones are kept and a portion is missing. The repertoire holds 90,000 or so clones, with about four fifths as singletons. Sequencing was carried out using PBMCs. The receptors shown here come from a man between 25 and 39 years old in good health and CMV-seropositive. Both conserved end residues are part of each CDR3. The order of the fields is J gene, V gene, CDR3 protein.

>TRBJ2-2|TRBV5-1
CASSLPRDRGKSGELFF
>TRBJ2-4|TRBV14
CASSRDRVIQYF
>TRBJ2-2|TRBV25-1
CASRGGRMTGELFF
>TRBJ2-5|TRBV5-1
CASSLALAGGVTQYF
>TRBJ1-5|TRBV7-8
CASSPRALGGNQPQHF
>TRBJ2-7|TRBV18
CASSPGTGGEQYF
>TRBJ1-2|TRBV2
CASRSTLQGDYGYTF
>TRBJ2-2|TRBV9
CASSRNKNTGELFF
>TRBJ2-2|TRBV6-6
CASSPRDRHNTGELFF
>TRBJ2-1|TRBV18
CASSAGSSSYNEQFF